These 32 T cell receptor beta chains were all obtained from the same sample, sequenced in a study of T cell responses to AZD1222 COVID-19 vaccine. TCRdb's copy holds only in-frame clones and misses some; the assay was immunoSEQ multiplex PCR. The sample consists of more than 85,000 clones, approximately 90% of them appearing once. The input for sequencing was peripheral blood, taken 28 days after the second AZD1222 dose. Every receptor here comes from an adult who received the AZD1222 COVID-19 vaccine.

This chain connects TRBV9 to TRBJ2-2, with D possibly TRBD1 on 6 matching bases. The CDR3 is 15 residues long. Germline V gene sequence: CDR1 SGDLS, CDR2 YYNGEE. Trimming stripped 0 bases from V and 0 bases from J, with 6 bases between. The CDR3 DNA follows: TGTGCCAGCAGCGTAGCAGGGGCGAACACCGGGGAGCTGTTTTTT. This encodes CASSVAGANTGELFF.

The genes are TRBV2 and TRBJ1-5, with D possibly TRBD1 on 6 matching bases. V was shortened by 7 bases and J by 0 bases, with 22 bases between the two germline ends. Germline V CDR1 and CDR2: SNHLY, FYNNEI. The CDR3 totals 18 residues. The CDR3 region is CASMESGDAVYSNQPQHF. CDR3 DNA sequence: TGTGCCAGCATGGAATCAGGGGACGCGGTCTATAGCAATCAGCCCCAGCATTTT.

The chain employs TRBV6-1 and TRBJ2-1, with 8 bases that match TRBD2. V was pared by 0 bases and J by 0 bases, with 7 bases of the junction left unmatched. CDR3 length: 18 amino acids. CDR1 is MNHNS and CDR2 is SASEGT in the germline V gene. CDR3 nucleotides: TGTGCCAGCAGTGAAGCGCTGGTAGCGGGGAGCTCCTACAATGAGCAGTTCTTC. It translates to CASSEALVAGSSYNEQFF.

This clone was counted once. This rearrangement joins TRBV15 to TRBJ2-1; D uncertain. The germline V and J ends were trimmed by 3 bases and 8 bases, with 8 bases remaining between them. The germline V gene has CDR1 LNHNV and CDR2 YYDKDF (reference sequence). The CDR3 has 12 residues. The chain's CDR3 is CATSRVWDEQFF. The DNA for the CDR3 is TGTGCCACCAGCAGGGTCTGGGATGAGCAGTTCTTC. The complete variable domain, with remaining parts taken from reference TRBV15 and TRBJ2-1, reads DAMVIQNPRYQVTQFGKPVTLSCSQTLNHNVMYWYQQKSSQAPKLLFHYYDKDFNNEADTPDNFQSRRPNTSFCFLDIRSPGLGDTAMYLCATSRVWDEQFFGPGTRLTVL.

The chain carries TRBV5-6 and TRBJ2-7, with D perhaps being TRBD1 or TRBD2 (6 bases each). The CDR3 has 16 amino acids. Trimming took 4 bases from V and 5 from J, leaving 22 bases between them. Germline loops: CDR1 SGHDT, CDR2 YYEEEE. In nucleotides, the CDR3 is TGTGCCAGCAGCAAACCCCGGGGGCCAGGTGACGACGAGCAGTACTTC. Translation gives CASSKPRGPGDDEQYF.

Here the CDR3 reads CATSRGNTAQPQHF. The CDR3 nucleotides read TGTGCCACCAGTCGGGGGAATACTGCTCAGCCCCAGCATTTT. J is TRBJ1-5 and V is TRBV24-1; TRBD1 is a possible D gene (5 bases). V was shortened by 6 bases and J by 6 bases, with 14 bases between the two germline ends. CDR1 KGHDR and CDR2 SFDVKD come from the germline V gene. The CDR3 spans 14 residues.

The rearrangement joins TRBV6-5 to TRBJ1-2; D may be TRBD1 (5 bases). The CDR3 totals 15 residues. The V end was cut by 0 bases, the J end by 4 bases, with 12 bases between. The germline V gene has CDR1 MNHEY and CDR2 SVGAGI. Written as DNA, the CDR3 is TGTGCCAGCAGTTACTCACTCGAGGGGAGCTATGGCTACACCTTC. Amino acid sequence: CASSYSLEGSYGYTF.

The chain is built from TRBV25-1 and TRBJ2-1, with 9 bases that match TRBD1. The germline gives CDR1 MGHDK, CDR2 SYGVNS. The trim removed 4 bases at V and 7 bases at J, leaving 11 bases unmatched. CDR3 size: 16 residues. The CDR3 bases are TGTGCCAGCAGTGGTCCGGGACAGGGTATGGGGAATGAGCAGTTCTTC. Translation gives CASSGPGQGMGNEQFF.

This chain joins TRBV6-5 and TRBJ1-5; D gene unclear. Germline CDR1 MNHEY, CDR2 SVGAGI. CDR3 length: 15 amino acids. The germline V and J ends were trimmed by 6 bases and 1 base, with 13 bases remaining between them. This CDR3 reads CASSPNGLSNQPQHF. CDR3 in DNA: TGTGCCAGCAGCCCGAATGGTTTGAGCAATCAGCCCCAGCATTTT.

CDR3: CASSRGLGYPLDNEQFF. The DNA for the CDR3 is TGTGCCAGCTCACGGGGTTTGGGCTACCCTCTGGACAATGAGCAGTTCTTC. The V gene is TRBV18, the J gene TRBJ2-1; D gene uncertain. V lost 4 bases, J lost 5 bases, and 21 bases lay in between. The germline CDR1 and CDR2 sequences are KGHSH and LQKENI. This CDR3 contains 17 residues.

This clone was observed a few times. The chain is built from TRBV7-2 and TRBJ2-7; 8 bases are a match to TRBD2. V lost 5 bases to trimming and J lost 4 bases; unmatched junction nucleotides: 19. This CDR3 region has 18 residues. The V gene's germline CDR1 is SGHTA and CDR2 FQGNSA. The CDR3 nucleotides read TGTGCCAGCAGCCTTTATGGCTACACTATGAGCGGGGGTTACGAGCAGTACTTC. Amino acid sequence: CASSLYGYTMSGGYEQYF.

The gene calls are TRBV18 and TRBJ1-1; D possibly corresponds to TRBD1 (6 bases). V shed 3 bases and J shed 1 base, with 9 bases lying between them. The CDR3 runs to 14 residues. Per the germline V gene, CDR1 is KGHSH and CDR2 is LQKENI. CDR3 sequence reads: CASSPWTENTEAFF. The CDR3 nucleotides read TGTGCCAGCTCACCTTGGACAGAGAACACTGAAGCTTTCTTT.

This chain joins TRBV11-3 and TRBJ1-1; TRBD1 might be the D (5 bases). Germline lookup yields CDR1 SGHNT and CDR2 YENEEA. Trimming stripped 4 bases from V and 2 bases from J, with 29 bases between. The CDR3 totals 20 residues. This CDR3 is CASSSPGFGLRDTLNTEAFF. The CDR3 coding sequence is TGTGCCAGCAGCTCCCCAGGGTTTGGGCTCCGAGATACCCTTAACACTGAAGCTTTCTTT.

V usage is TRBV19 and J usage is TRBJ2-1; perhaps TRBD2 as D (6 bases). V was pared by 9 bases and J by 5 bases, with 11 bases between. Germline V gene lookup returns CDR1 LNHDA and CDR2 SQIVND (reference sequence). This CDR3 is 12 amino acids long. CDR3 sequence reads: CASSPGDNEQFF. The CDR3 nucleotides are TGTGCCAGCAGCCCGGGGGACAATGAGCAGTTCTTC.

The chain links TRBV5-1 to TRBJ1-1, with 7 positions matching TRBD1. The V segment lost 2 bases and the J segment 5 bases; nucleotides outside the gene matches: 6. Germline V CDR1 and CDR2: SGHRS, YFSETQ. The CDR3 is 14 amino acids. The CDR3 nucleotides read TGCGCCAGCAGCTTTACAGGGGTTTCTACTGAAGCTTTCTTT. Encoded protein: CASSFTGVSTEAFF.

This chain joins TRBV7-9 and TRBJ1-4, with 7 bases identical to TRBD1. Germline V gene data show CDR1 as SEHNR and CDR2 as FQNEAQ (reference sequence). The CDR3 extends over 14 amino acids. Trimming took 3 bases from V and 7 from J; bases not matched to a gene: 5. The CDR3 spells CASSFRQGGEKLFF. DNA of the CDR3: TGTGCCAGCAGCTTTCGACAGGGTGGTGAAAAACTGTTTTTT.

The CDR3 spells CASSPQGGDTEAFF. The CDR3 nucleotides read TGTGCCAGTAGTCCCCAGGGGGGGGACACTGAAGCTTTCTTT. The chain uses TRBV19 and TRBJ1-1; 7 bases map to TRBD1. Germline V gives CDR1 LNHDA, CDR2 SQIVND (reference sequence). Trimming cost V 5 bases and J 3 bases; bases outside gene matches: 6. CDR3 length equals 14 residues.

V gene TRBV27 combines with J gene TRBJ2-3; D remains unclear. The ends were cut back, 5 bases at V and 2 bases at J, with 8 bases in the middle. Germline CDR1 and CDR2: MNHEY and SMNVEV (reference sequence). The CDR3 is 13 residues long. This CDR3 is CASSRSFTDTQYF. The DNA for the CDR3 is TGTGCCAGCAGTAGGTCTTTCACAGATACGCAGTATTTT.

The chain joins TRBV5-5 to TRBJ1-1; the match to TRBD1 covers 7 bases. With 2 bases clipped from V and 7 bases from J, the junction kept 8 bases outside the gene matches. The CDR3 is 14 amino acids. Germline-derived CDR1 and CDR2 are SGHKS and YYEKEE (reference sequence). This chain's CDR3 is CASSFVDYRGEAFF. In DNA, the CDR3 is TGTGCCAGCAGCTTTGTCGATTACAGGGGTGAAGCTTTCTTT.

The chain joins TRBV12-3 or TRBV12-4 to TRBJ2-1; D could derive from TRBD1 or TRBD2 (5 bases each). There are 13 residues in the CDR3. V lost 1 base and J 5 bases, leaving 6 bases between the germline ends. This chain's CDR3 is CASSLVGDNEQFF. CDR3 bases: TGTGCCAGCAGTTTAGTGGGGGACAATGAGCAGTTCTTC.

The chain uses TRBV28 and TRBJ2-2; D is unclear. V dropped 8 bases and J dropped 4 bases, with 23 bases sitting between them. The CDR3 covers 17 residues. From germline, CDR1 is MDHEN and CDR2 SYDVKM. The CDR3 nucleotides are TGTGCCAGCCGGTTGAAAGGCACCGACCGAATCACCGGGGAGCTGTTTTTT. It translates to CASRLKGTDRITGELFF.

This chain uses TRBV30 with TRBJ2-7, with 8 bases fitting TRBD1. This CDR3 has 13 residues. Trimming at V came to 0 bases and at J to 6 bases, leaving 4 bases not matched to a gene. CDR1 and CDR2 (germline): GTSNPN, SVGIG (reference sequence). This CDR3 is CAWSVPGGGEQYF. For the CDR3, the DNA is TGTGCCTGGAGTGTACCAGGGGGCGGCGAGCAGTACTTC.

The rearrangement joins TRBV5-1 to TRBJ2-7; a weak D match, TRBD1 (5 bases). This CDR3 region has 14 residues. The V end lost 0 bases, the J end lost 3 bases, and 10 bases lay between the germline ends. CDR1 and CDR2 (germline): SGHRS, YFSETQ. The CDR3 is CASSLAAGIYEQYF. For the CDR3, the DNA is TGCGCCAGCAGCTTGGCCGCAGGGATCTACGAGCAGTACTTC.

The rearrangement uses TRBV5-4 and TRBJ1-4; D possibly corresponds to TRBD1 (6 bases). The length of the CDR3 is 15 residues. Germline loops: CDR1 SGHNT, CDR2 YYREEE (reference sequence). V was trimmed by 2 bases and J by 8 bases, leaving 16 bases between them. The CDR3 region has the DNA TGTGCCAGCAGCTTTGTCATCGGGGGGCAGGAAAAACTGTTTTTT. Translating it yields CASSFVIGGQEKLFF.

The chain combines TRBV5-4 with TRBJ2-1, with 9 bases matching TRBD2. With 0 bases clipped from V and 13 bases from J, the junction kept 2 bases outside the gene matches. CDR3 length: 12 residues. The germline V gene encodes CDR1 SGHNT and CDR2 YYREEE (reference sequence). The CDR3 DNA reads TGTGCCAGCAGCTTGGGGGGGACTAGCCAGTTCTTC. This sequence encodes CASSLGGTSQFF.

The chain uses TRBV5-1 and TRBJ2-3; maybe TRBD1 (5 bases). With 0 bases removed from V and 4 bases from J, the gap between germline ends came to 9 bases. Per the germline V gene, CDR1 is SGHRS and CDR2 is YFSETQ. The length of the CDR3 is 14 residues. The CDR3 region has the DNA TGCGCCAGCAGCTTGGTCAGGGATTCAGATACGCAGTATTTT. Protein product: CASSLVRDSDTQYF.

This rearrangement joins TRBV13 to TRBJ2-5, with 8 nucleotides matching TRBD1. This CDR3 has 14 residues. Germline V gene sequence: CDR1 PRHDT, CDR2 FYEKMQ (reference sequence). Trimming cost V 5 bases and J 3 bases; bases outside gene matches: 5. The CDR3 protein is CASSTTDREETQYF. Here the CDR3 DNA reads TGTGCCAGCAGCACCACGGACAGGGAAGAGACCCAGTACTTC.

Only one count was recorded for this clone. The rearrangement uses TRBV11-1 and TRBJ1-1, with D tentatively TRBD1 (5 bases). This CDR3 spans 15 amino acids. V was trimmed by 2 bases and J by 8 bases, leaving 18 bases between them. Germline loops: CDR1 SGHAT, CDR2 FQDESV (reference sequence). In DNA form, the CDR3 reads TGTGCCAGCAGCTTAAGTTTTGTATGGGACGCAGAAGCTTTCTTT. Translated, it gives CASSLSFVWDAEAFF.

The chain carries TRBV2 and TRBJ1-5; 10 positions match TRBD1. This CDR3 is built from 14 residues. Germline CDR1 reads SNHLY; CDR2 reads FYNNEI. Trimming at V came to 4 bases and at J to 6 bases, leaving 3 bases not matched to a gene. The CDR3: CASSGDRGGQPQHF. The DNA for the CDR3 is TGTGCCAGCAGTGGGGACAGGGGCGGTCAGCCCCAGCATTTT.

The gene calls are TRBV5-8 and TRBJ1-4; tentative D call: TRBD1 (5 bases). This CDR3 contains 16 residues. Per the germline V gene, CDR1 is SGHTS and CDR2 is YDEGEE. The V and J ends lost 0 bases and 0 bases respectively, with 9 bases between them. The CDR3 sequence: CASSLDRSATNEKLFF. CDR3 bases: TGTGCCAGCAGCTTGGACAGGTCTGCAACTAATGAAAAACTGTTTTTT.

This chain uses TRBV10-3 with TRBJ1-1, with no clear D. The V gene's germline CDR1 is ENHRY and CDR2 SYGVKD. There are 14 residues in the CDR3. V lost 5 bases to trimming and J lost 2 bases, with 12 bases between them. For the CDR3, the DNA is TGTGCCATCAGTCCTCTACAAAGCAACACTGAAGCTTTCTTT. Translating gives CAISPLQSNTEAFF.

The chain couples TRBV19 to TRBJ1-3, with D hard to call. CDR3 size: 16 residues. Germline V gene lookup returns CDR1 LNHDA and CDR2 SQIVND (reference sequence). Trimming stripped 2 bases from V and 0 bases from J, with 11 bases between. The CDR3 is CASSIISWSSGNTIYF. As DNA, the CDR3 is TGTGCCAGTAGTATAATCTCATGGAGCTCTGGAAACACCATATATTTT.